This TCR beta chain was identified in a study of T cell responses to AZD1222 COVID-19 vaccine. The data were produced by immunoSEQ multiplex PCR, yet TCRdb's version contains in-frame clones alone and is incomplete. The top ten hold around 0.98% of the sample, which has approximately 170,000 clones, roughly 94% seen once. Germline CDR1 and CDR2: SGHAT and FQNNGV. The CDR3 loop spans 14 amino acids. The ends were cut back, 3 bases at V and 4 bases at J, with 13 bases in the middle. To note about this clone: What it recognizes is unknown.

The study, taken as a whole, reports: Unmutated variant regions are reportedly the target of nearly half of TCRs that are spike-specific. Only 5 to 7 individuals given AZD1222 were seropositive at baseline. Scientists sampled the repertoires only once the peak T cell response had passed. The CD4 TCRs associated with vaccination extended across spike and predominated at 160-218 and 743-854.

V gene TRBV11-2 combines with J gene TRBJ2-7; perhaps TRBD1 as D (6 bases). This TCR derives from an adult who received the AZD1222 COVID-19 vaccine. Sequenced material: peripheral blood, taken 28 days after the second AZD1222 dose. In DNA, the CDR3 is TGTGCCAGCAGCTTTGACAGGCTTTCATACGAGCAGTACTTC. Its translation is CASSFDRLSYEQYF.